This T cell receptor beta chain was sequenced in a study of OX40 agonist ivuxolimab in advanced cancers. Study-level background: Partial responses were recorded for three patients, including one with hepatocellular carcinoma and two with cutaneous melanoma. Study results and caveats: Partial responders dosed at 0.1-3.0 mg/kg displayed clonal expansion ranking among the lowest.

Comments on this clone: Its specificity is unknown.

Clones were sequenced by immunoSEQ multiplex PCR, and TCRdb holds only the in-frame ones, with some missing. The sample lists about 46,000 clones; about nine tenths were seen once. Germline CDR1 SGHVS, CDR2 FNYEAQ. V lost 2 bases, J lost 1 base, and 5 bases lay in between. This CDR3 region has 13 residues. The sequence was collected from an adult with an advanced solid tumor such as melanoma, head and neck, liver or kidney cancer. V gene TRBV7-6 combines with J gene TRBJ2-5; D unresolved. Here the sequenced sample was CD4+ or CD8+ T cells sorted from blood, taken in a trial of the OX40 agonist ivuxolimab. CDR3 coding DNA: TGTGCCAGCAGCTTATCGATCCAAGAGACCCAGTACTTC. It specifies CASSLSIQETQYF.